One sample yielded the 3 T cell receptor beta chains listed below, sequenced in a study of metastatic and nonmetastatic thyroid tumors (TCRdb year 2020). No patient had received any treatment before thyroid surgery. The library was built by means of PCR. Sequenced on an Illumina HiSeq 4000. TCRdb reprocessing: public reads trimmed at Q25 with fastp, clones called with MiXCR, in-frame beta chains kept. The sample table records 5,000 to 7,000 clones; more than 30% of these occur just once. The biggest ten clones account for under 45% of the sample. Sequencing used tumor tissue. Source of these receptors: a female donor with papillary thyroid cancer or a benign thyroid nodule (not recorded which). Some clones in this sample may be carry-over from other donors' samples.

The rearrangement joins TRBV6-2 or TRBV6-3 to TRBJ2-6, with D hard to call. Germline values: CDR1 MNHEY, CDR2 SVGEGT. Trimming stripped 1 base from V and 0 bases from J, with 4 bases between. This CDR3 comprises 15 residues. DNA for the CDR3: TGTGCCAGCAGTTACTACAGCTCTGGGGCCAACGTCCTGACTTTC. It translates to CASSYYSSGANVLTF.

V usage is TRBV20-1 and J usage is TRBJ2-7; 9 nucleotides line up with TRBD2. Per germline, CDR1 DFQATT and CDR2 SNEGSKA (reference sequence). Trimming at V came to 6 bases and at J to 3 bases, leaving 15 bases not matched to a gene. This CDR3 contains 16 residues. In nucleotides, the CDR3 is TGCAGTGCCAACAACCGCGGGCGGGAGGGAAACTACGAGCAGTACTTC. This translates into CSANNRGREGNYEQYF.

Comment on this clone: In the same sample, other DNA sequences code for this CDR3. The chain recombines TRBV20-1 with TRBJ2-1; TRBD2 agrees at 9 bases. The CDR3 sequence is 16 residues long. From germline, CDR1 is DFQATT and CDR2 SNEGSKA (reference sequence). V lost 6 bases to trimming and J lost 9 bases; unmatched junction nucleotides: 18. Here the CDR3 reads CSAREGRGGRKVEQFF. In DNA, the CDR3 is TGCAGTGCACGAGAAGGGCGGGGGGGCCGAAAGGTTGAGCAGTTCTTC.